Listed below are T cell receptor beta chains from one sample, sequenced in a study of Ad26.COV2.S vaccination and SARS-CoV-2 variants. Profiled with immunoSEQ multiplex PCR; TCRdb holds only in-frame clones, not every one. The profile shows around 140,000 clones, 86% of them singletons. The sample in question was peripheral blood, obtained after recovery from COVID-19. Receptors were obtained from a human donor who had recovered from COVID-19. CDR3s include the opening cysteine and the closing phenylalanine or tryptophan. Fields, in order: D gene, clone size, V gene, J gene, CDR3 protein, CDR3 DNA. D genes are given only for firm matches. A row's size may be missing; if present it is once, few, many or a size class.

D gene: .
clone size: .
V gene: TRBV7-8
J gene: TRBJ2-7
CDR3 protein: CASSSLRDSGEQYF
CDR3 DNA: TGTGCCAGCAGTTCATTGCGGGACAGCGGCGAGCAGTACTTC

D gene: .
clone size: .
V gene: TRBV7-2
J gene: TRBJ1-1
CDR3 protein: CASSSPERSDEAFF
CDR3 DNA: TGTGCCAGCAGCTCTCCTGAGAGGAGCGATGAAGCTTTCTTT

D gene: .
clone size: .
V gene: TRBV19
J gene: TRBJ1-2
CDR3 protein: CASSFKIVPNYGYTF
CDR3 DNA: TGTGCCAGTAGCTTCAAAATAGTCCCTAACTATGGCTACACCTTC

D gene: .
clone size: .
V gene: TRBV7-2
J gene: TRBJ2-2
CDR3 protein: CASSLGGSANTGELFF
CDR3 DNA: TGTGCCAGCAGCTTAGGGGGTTCGGCGAACACCGGGGAGCTGTTTTTT

D gene: .
clone size: .
V gene: TRBV18
J gene: TRBJ1-1
CDR3 protein: CASFPGPNTEAFF
CDR3 DNA: TGTGCCAGCTTCCCGGGACCTAACACTGAAGCTTTCTTT

D gene: .
clone size: .
V gene: TRBV5-6
J gene: TRBJ2-7
CDR3 protein: CASSLALRDVRDRPYEQYF
CDR3 DNA: TGTGCCAGCAGCTTAGCTCTGCGGGATGTAAGGGACAGACCCTACGAGCAGTACTTC

D gene: TRBD1
clone size: .
V gene: TRBV19
J gene: TRBJ2-7
CDR3 protein: CASSPGTGLYEQYF
CDR3 DNA: TGTGCCAGCAGTCCCGGGACAGGTCTTTACGAGCAGTACTTC

D gene: TRBD2
clone size: .
V gene: TRBV28
J gene: TRBJ2-3
CDR3 protein: CASSQQAGGDTQYF
CDR3 DNA: TGTGCCAGCAGCCAGCAAGCGGGAGGAGATACGCAGTATTTT

D gene: TRBD2
clone size: .
V gene: TRBV6-5
J gene: TRBJ2-7
CDR3 protein: CASRFSGETHYEQYF
CDR3 DNA: TGTGCCAGCAGGTTTAGCGGGGAGACTCATTACGAGCAGTACTTC

D gene: .
clone size: .
V gene: TRBV6-5
J gene: TRBJ1-1
CDR3 protein: CASSNRASREAFF
CDR3 DNA: TGTGCCAGCAGTAACCGGGCCAGCCGTGAAGCTTTCTTT

D gene: TRBD1
clone size: .
V gene: TRBV30
J gene: TRBJ2-5
CDR3 protein: CAWSVPDREETQYF
CDR3 DNA: TGTGCCTGGAGTGTACCGGACAGGGAAGAGACCCAGTACTTC

D gene: .
clone size: .
V gene: TRBV12-3/TRBV12-4
J gene: TRBJ2-7
CDR3 protein: CASSFAGTYEQYF
CDR3 DNA: TGTGCCAGCAGTTTTGCGGGTACCTACGAGCAGTACTTC

D gene: .
clone size: .
V gene: TRBV11-2
J gene: TRBJ2-7
CDR3 protein: CASSLGIGVSYEQYF
CDR3 DNA: TGTGCCAGCAGCTTAGGTATAGGGGTTTCCTACGAGCAGTACTTC

D gene: .
clone size: many
V gene: TRBV7-6
J gene: TRBJ2-5
CDR3 protein: CASSLSGRPQETQYF
CDR3 DNA: TGTGCCAGCAGCTTATCGGGACGGCCTCAAGAGACCCAGTACTTC

D gene: .
clone size: .
V gene: TRBV19
J gene: TRBJ2-2
CDR3 protein: CASRGKAGIRSGELFF
CDR3 DNA: TGTGCCAGTAGGGGCAAGGCGGGGATAAGGTCCGGGGAGCTGTTTTTT

D gene: .
clone size: .
V gene: TRBV6-2/TRBV6-3
J gene: TRBJ2-1
CDR3 protein: CASSYFWGAGYNEQFF
CDR3 DNA: TGTGCCAGCAGTTACTTTTGGGGGGCCGGGTACAATGAGCAGTTCTTC

D gene: TRBD1
clone size: .
V gene: TRBV6-5
J gene: TRBJ1-2
CDR3 protein: CASSYLTGSRVGYTF
CDR3 DNA: TGTGCCAGCAGTTACTTGACAGGGTCGCGAGTTGGCTACACCTTC

D gene: .
clone size: .
V gene: TRBV19
J gene: TRBJ2-5
CDR3 protein: CASNSGGFQETQYF
CDR3 DNA: TGTGCCAGTAATTCGGGCGGGTTCCAAGAGACCCAGTACTTC

D gene: .
clone size: .
V gene: TRBV19
J gene: TRBJ2-1
CDR3 protein: CASSFRGSYNEQFF
CDR3 DNA: TGTGCCAGTAGTTTTCGGGGGTCCTACAATGAGCAGTTCTTC

D gene: .
clone size: .
V gene: TRBV4-1
J gene: TRBJ1-5
CDR3 protein: CASSPRINQPQHF
CDR3 DNA: TGCGCCAGCAGCCCTCGGATAAATCAGCCCCAGCATTTT

D gene: .
clone size: .
V gene: TRBV30
J gene: TRBJ1-4
CDR3 protein: CAWSVAREREKLFF
CDR3 DNA: TGTGCCTGGAGTGTAGCCAGGGAAAGGGAAAAACTGTTTTTT

D gene: .
clone size: .
V gene: TRBV27
J gene: TRBJ2-7
CDR3 protein: CASSRTVNSYEQYF
CDR3 DNA: TGTGCCAGCAGTCGGACAGTCAACTCCTACGAGCAGTACTTC

D gene: .
clone size: .
V gene: TRBV9
J gene: TRBJ1-4
CDR3 protein: CASSVGGARNEKLFF
CDR3 DNA: TGTGCCAGCAGCGTCGGGGGGGCCCGTAATGAAAAACTGTTTTTT

D gene: .
clone size: .
V gene: TRBV5-6
J gene: TRBJ2-2
CDR3 protein: CASSLAVRNPNTGELFF
CDR3 DNA: TGTGCCAGCAGCTTGGCGGTCAGAAATCCGAACACCGGGGAGCTGTTTTTT

D gene: .
clone size: .
V gene: TRBV7-8
J gene: TRBJ1-6
CDR3 protein: CASSLRERSYNSPLHF
CDR3 DNA: TGTGCCAGCAGCTTGAGGGAGCGCTCCTATAATTCACCCCTCCACTTT

D gene: .
clone size: once
V gene: TRBV19
J gene: TRBJ1-5
CDR3 protein: CASTIYNQPQHF
CDR3 DNA: TGTGCCAGTACTATTTACAATCAGCCCCAGCATTTT

D gene: .
clone size: .
V gene: TRBV6-5
J gene: TRBJ2-5
CDR3 protein: CASSPGGGQETQYF
CDR3 DNA: TGTGCCAGCAGTCCAGGAGGGGGCCAAGAGACCCAGTACTTC

D gene: .
clone size: .
V gene: TRBV7-8
J gene: TRBJ1-2
CDR3 protein: CASSPVSLGTF
CDR3 DNA: TGTGCCAGCAGCCCGGTCAGCTTAGGGACCTTC

D gene: TRBD1
clone size: .
V gene: TRBV2
J gene: TRBJ1-1
CDR3 protein: CASGQGKGNTEAFF
CDR3 DNA: TGTGCCAGCGGACAGGGGAAAGGCAACACTGAAGCTTTCTTT

D gene: .
clone size: once
V gene: TRBV7-2
J gene: TRBJ1-5
CDR3 protein: CASSPRGGSNQPQHF
CDR3 DNA: TGTGCCAGCAGCCCCCGGGGGGGAAGCAATCAGCCCCAGCATTTT

D gene: .
clone size: .
V gene: TRBV5-1
J gene: TRBJ1-1
CDR3 protein: CASSPRIGGHQNTEAFF
CDR3 DNA: TGCGCCAGCAGCCCGAGGATTGGGGGACACCAGAACACTGAAGCTTTCTTT

D gene: TRBD2
clone size: .
V gene: TRBV18
J gene: TRBJ2-3
CDR3 protein: CASSPGERGGADTQYF
CDR3 DNA: TGTGCCAGCTCACCCGGGGAGCGGGGGGGCGCAGATACGCAGTATTTT

D gene: .
clone size: .
V gene: TRBV7-9
J gene: TRBJ2-7
CDR3 protein: CASSLAAGGSGRYEQYF
CDR3 DNA: TGTGCCAGCAGCTTAGCGGCAGGGGGGTCGGGCCGCTACGAGCAGTACTTC

D gene: TRBD1
clone size: once
V gene: TRBV7-9
J gene: TRBJ2-5
CDR3 protein: CASSLVQTGGYQETQYF
CDR3 DNA: TGTGCCAGCAGCTTAGTCCAAACAGGGGGCTACCAAGAGACCCAGTACTTC

D gene: .
clone size: .
V gene: TRBV7-6
J gene: TRBJ1-1
CDR3 protein: CASSGMAGTEAFF
CDR3 DNA: TGTGCCAGCAGCGGGATGGCGGGCACTGAAGCTTTCTTT

D gene: .
clone size: few
V gene: TRBV5-8
J gene: TRBJ1-5
CDR3 protein: CASSNEGMTAPNQPQHF
CDR3 DNA: TGTGCCAGCAGCAATGAGGGAATGACAGCGCCGAATCAGCCCCAGCATTTT

D gene: .
clone size: once
V gene: TRBV28
J gene: TRBJ1-2
CDR3 protein: CASSPQGYGYTF
CDR3 DNA: TGTGCCAGCAGTCCCCAGGGGTATGGCTACACCTTC

D gene: .
clone size: few
V gene: TRBV28
J gene: TRBJ1-5
CDR3 protein: CASSSTFIRAGDQPQHF
CDR3 DNA: TGTGCCAGCAGTTCCACTTTTATCAGGGCCGGGGATCAGCCCCAGCATTTT

D gene: .
clone size: .
V gene: TRBV6-5
J gene: TRBJ2-7
CDR3 protein: CASSFRDYEQYF
CDR3 DNA: TGCGCCAGCAGTTTCAGGGATTACGAGCAGTACTTC

D gene: .
clone size: few
V gene: TRBV5-5
J gene: TRBJ1-4
CDR3 protein: CASSPVGDTLFF
CDR3 DNA: TGTGCCAGCAGTCCTGTGGGGGACACCTTGTTTTTT

D gene: .
clone size: .
V gene: TRBV27
J gene: TRBJ1-5
CDR3 protein: CASSPYSNQPQHF
CDR3 DNA: TGTGCCAGCAGTCCCTATAGCAATCAGCCCCAGCATTTT

D gene: TRBD2
clone size: .
V gene: TRBV27
J gene: TRBJ2-1
CDR3 protein: CASNSKRPGLAGGNEQFF
CDR3 DNA: TGTGCCAGCAACTCAAAGAGGCCGGGACTAGCGGGGGGAAATGAGCAGTTCTTC

D gene: .
clone size: once
V gene: TRBV7-9
J gene: TRBJ2-7
CDR3 protein: CASSLGDGSVSYEQYF
CDR3 DNA: TGTGCCAGCAGCTTAGGTGATGGGAGTGTCTCCTACGAGCAGTACTTC

D gene: .
clone size: .
V gene: TRBV4-1
J gene: TRBJ2-5
CDR3 protein: CASSQTRGATQYF
CDR3 DNA: TGCGCCAGCAGCCAAACAAGGGGGGCGACCCAGTACTTC

D gene: .
clone size: .
V gene: TRBV6-5
J gene: TRBJ1-4
CDR3 protein: CASSFAVSNEKLFF
CDR3 DNA: TGTGCCAGCAGTTTCGCGGTATCAAATGAAAAACTGTTTTTT

D gene: .
clone size: .
V gene: TRBV5-1
J gene: TRBJ1-1
CDR3 protein: CASNGGRANTEAFF
CDR3 DNA: TGCGCCAGCAACGGGGGGCGGGCGAACACTGAAGCTTTCTTT

D gene: .
clone size: .
V gene: TRBV27
J gene: TRBJ2-3
CDR3 protein: CASSLTAAGGTDTQYF
CDR3 DNA: TGTGCCAGCAGTTTAACGGCCGCCGGGGGAACAGATACGCAGTATTTT

D gene: .
clone size: few
V gene: TRBV7-9
J gene: TRBJ2-7
CDR3 protein: CASTLGAAAIDEQYF
CDR3 DNA: TGTGCCAGCACCCTGGGGGCAGCGGCGATCGACGAGCAGTACTTC

D gene: TRBD2
clone size: .
V gene: TRBV27
J gene: TRBJ2-1
CDR3 protein: CASSLKGLAGDTSSYNEQFF
CDR3 DNA: TGTGCCAGCAGTTTGAAGGGACTAGCGGGGGATACCAGCTCCTACAATGAGCAGTTCTTC

D gene: .
clone size: .
V gene: TRBV18
J gene: TRBJ1-6
CDR3 protein: CASSIGVRDSPLHF
CDR3 DNA: TGTGCCAGCTCAATAGGAGTTAGAGATTCACCCCTCCACTTT

D gene: TRBD1
clone size: .
V gene: TRBV28
J gene: TRBJ2-3
CDR3 protein: CASSGGQGAVEDTQYF
CDR3 DNA: TGTGCCAGCAGCGGGGGACAGGGGGCTGTTGAGGATACGCAGTATTTT

D gene: .
clone size: .
V gene: TRBV3-1/TRBV3-2
J gene: TRBJ2-7
CDR3 protein: CASSQEGVPYEQYF
CDR3 DNA: TGTGCCAGCAGCCAAGAGGGTGTCCCCTACGAGCAGTACTTC

D gene: .
clone size: .
V gene: TRBV19
J gene: TRBJ2-4
CDR3 protein: CASSIDRQPLAKNIQYF
CDR3 DNA: TGTGCCAGTAGTATAGACCGGCAGCCCCTAGCCAAAAACATTCAGTACTTC

D gene: .
clone size: .
V gene: TRBV24-1
J gene: TRBJ2-7
CDR3 protein: CATSDSYEQYF
CDR3 DNA: TGTGCCACTTCGGACAGCTACGAGCAGTACTTC